The entry below describes one T cell receptor beta chain. Per the original data handling: Estimation of nucleated cell counts relied on the amplification of reference gene primers. Assay: immunoSEQ multiplex PCR; the TCRdb copy retains only in-frame clones and omits some. Clone size and V and J calls were adopted from that table, with D and trimming inferred from the DNA. This sample has approximately 250,000 clones, with 70% to 90% found just once. The data are from a study of blood T cell repertoires in COVID-19. This CDR3 contains 14 residues. Germline assignment: CDR1 MNHEY and CDR2 SVGAGI. V was pared by 5 bases and J by 2 bases, with 6 bases of the junction left unmatched.

Sequences were obtained from peripheral blood. This rearrangement joins TRBV6-5 to TRBJ2-7; 7 nucleotides align to TRBD1. The clonotype comes from a man in his fifties with acute or convalescent COVID-19. The CDR3 protein is CASSQQGLTYEQYF. The CDR3 coding sequence is TGTGCCAGCAGTCAACAGGGGCTGACCTACGAGCAGTACTTC.